This passage covers 22 T cell receptor beta chains from one sample sequenced in a study of blood T cell repertoires in COVID-19. The data were produced by immunoSEQ multiplex PCR, yet TCRdb's version contains in-frame clones alone and is incomplete. The repertoire holds a few hundred thousand clones, roughly 83% seen once, with more than 9% in the top ten. Input material: peripheral blood. Source of these receptors: a man of 80 years or more with acute or convalescent COVID-19.

V is TRBV18 and J is TRBJ2-3; TRBD2 matches 10 bases. The CDR3 covers 18 residues. J was trimmed by 2 bases and V by 6 bases; bases with no gene match: 14. From germline, CDR1 is KGHSH and CDR2 LQKENI. The CDR3: CASSVIGGLAVITDTQYF. DNA for the CDR3: TGTGCCAGCTCTGTTATTGGTGGACTAGCGGTTATCACAGATACGCAGTATTTT.

V and J are TRBV19 and TRBJ1-3; 8 nucleotides match TRBD1. The CDR3 runs to 15 residues. The junction had 9 bases not matched to a gene; V was cut back by 7 bases and J by 4 bases. CDR1 is LNHDA and CDR2 is SQIVND in the germline V gene (reference sequence). CDR3 bases: TGTGCCAGTAAATCGACAGGGGTTGACGGAAACACCATATATTTT. It is translated as CASKSTGVDGNTIYF.

Concerning this clone itself: Other DNA sequences from this sample encode an identical CDR3 as well. The rearrangement uses TRBV6-5 and TRBJ1-3; 8 bases align to TRBD1. In germline, CDR1 is MNHEY, CDR2 SVGAGI. The CDR3 length is 13 residues. J was trimmed by 4 bases and V by 6 bases; bases with no gene match: 2. The CDR3 loop reads CASRRTGGNTIYF. CDR3 DNA: TGTGCCAGCAGACGGACAGGGGGAAACACCATATATTTT.

The rearrangement uses TRBV12-3 or TRBV12-4 and TRBJ2-7, with 7 bases aligning to TRBD1. CDR3 length: 12 residues. V shed 7 bases, J shed 6 bases, and the junction held 6 bases outside the gene matches. In nucleotides, the CDR3 is TGTGCCAGCATCGACAGGGATTGCGAGCAGTACTTC. Its protein is CASIDRDCEQYF.

The rearrangement links TRBV11-1 to TRBJ2-7; D remains ambiguous. The V gene lost 3 bases and the J gene lost 9 bases, with 9 bases spanning the gap. The length of the CDR3 is 11 residues. Germline assignment: CDR1 SGHAT and CDR2 FQDESV (reference sequence). The CDR3 loop reads CASSFGALQYF. In DNA form, the CDR3 reads TGTGCCAGCAGCTTCGGAGCGTTGCAGTACTTC.

The rearrangement links TRBV13 to TRBJ1-6; D is unresolved. The ends were cut back, 3 bases at V and 10 bases at J, with 7 bases in the middle. The CDR3 is 12 amino acids. Germline V gives CDR1 PRHDT, CDR2 FYEKMQ (reference sequence). The CDR3 loop is CASSLGFSPLHF. The CDR3, as DNA: TGTGCCAGCAGCTTGGGCTTCTCACCCCTCCACTTT.

V usage is TRBV19 and J usage is TRBJ2-3; 8 nucleotides agree with TRBD2. V trimming: 5 bases; J trimming: 2 bases; junction bases outside the gene matches: 9. Per germline, CDR1 LNHDA and CDR2 SQIVND (reference sequence). The CDR3 consists of 16 residues. CDR3 DNA sequence: TGTGCCAGTAGTCCGGGGGCGGGAGGATCCACAGATACGCAGTATTTT. It translates to CASSPGAGGSTDTQYF.

This sequence joins TRBV28 and TRBJ1-2, with 7 positions matching TRBD1. Germline V gene lookup returns CDR1 MDHEN and CDR2 SYDVKM. Germline trimming cut 6 bases from V and 5 bases from J; bases unmatched to any gene: 6. The CDR3 is 13 residues long. This CDR3 is CASSPGQVYGYTF. In nucleotides, the CDR3 is TGTGCCAGCAGCCCCGGACAGGTTTATGGCTACACCTTC.

The genes are TRBV5-1 and TRBJ1-2, with D uncertain. This CDR3 has 13 amino acids. V was cut by 4 bases and J by 10 bases, with 17 bases left in between. Germline CDR1 and CDR2: SGHRS and YFSETQ. The CDR3 region has the DNA TGCGCCAGCAGCCTAAGCGCCACCGGGGACTACACCTTC. Residues: CASSLSATGDYTF.

The chain couples TRBV29-1 to TRBJ1-1; maybe TRBD1 (6 bases). The CDR3 loop spans 12 amino acids. Germline V gene lookup returns CDR1 SQVTM and CDR2 ANQGSEA. Trimming stripped 7 bases from V and 7 bases from J, with 16 bases between. The chain's CDR3 is CSGGQSRLEAFF. In nucleotides, the CDR3 is TGCAGCGGTGGACAGAGCAGACTTGAAGCTTTCTTT.

This chain uses TRBV19 with TRBJ2-2, with D possibly matching TRBD1 (5 bases). The CDR3 is 13 amino acids. Trimming removed 10 bases at V and 0 bases at J, with 9 bases between. Per germline, CDR1 LNHDA and CDR2 SQIVND (reference sequence). The CDR3 DNA is TGTGCCACCGCAGGGCCGAACACCGGGGAGCTGTTTTTT. Its translation is CATAGPNTGELFF.

The chain combines TRBV5-1 with TRBJ2-7, with 9 bases matching TRBD1. CDR3 length: 15 amino acids. The V gene end was trimmed by 3 bases and the J gene end by 5 bases; junction bases not matched to a gene: 9. Germline CDR1 and CDR2: SGHRS and YFSETQ. CDR3 region: CASSSSGTGFNEQYF. CDR3 nucleotides: TGCGCCAGCAGCTCCTCCGGGACAGGGTTCAACGAGCAGTACTTC.

This clone was detected only once. This chain joins TRBV7-2 and TRBJ1-3; maybe TRBD1 (6 bases). The CDR3 spans 16 residues. V was shortened by 3 bases and J by 2 bases, with 14 bases between the two germline ends. CDR1 and CDR2 from the germline V gene are SGHTA and FQGNSA. The CDR3 protein is CASSFNLQGPGNTIYF. In DNA, the CDR3 is TGTGCCAGCAGCTTCAACTTACAGGGCCCTGGAAACACCATATATTTT.

This clone was detected only a few times. The J gene is TRBJ2-2, the V gene TRBV7-2, with 8 bases matching TRBD2. The CDR3 consists of 15 residues. V shed 7 bases, J shed 2 bases, and the junction held 6 bases outside the gene matches. Germline values: CDR1 SGHTA, CDR2 FQGNSA. The CDR3 loop is CASTHGGANTGELFF. The CDR3 DNA reads as TGTGCCAGCACCCACGGGGGGGCTAACACCGGGGAGCTGTTTTTT.

This clone came up a few times. The V and J genes are TRBV4-1 and TRBJ1-6; TRBD1 is a possible D gene (5 bases). The CDR3 has 14 residues. Germline V lookup: CDR1 MGHRA, CDR2 YSYEKL. V was shortened by 0 bases and J by 9 bases, with 9 bases between the two germline ends. DNA for the CDR3: TGCGCCAGCAGCCAAGATCGCGGGACTTCACCCCTCCACTTT. Protein sequence: CASSQDRGTSPLHF.

The rearrangement joins TRBV12-3 or TRBV12-4 to TRBJ1-5; no definite D call. Trimming removed 6 bases from V and 5 bases from J, with 8 bases in between. This CDR3 is built from 12 residues. This chain's CDR3 is CASSPLDQPQHF. The CDR3, as DNA: TGTGCCAGCAGCCCCCTCGATCAGCCCCAGCATTTT.

The V and J genes are TRBV19 and TRBJ2-3, with 7 bases that match TRBD2. After removal of 4 bases from V and 2 bases from J, the junction contained 6 bases not matched to a gene. CDR1 and CDR2 from the germline V gene are LNHDA and SQIVND (reference sequence). CDR3 length: 15 residues. Here the CDR3 reads CASSTLAVSTDTQYF. CDR3 DNA sequence: TGTGCCAGTAGTACGCTAGCGGTCTCCACAGATACGCAGTATTTT.

This clone has just one count. The genes are TRBV18 and TRBJ2-5, with 8 bases fitting TRBD1. V lost 4 bases and J lost 5; bases outside the gene matches: 3. The CDR3 runs to 13 residues. Germline V gives CDR1 KGHSH, CDR2 LQKENI. CDR3 bases: TGTGCCAGCTCACAGGGACAGGCCGAGACCCAGTACTTC. Translation gives CASSQGQAETQYF. Full variable domain (missing parts from reference TRBV18 and TRBJ2-5): NAGVMQNPRHLVRRRGQEARLRCSPMKGHSHVYWYRQLPEEGLKFMVYLQKENIIDESGMPKERFSAEFPKEGPSILRIQQVVRGDSAAYFCASSQGQAETQYFGPGTRLLVL.

In its sample, this clone was seen a few times. The chain recombines TRBV24-1 with TRBJ1-2; possible D gene TRBD1, 5 bases. The length of the CDR3 is 13 residues. Germline V gene lookup returns CDR1 KGHDR and CDR2 SFDVKD. Trimming removed 9 bases at V and 4 bases at J, with 14 bases between. The CDR3: CATDQGTIYGYTF. The CDR3, as DNA: TGTGCCACCGATCAGGGAACCATCTATGGCTACACCTTC.

The chain is built from TRBV11-2 and TRBJ1-1; D is unresolved. The germline V gene encodes CDR1 SGHAT and CDR2 FQNNGV. This CDR3 region has 14 residues. Trimming took 5 bases from V and 5 from J, leaving 15 bases between them. CDR3 in amino acids: CASSLSDSGTEAFF. CDR3 nucleotides: TGTGCCAGCAGCCTAAGCGACTCTGGGACTGAAGCTTTCTTT.

This chain links TRBV7-2 with TRBJ1-2; TRBD1 agrees at 7 bases. The germline CDR1 and CDR2 sequences are SGHTA and FQGNSA. CDR3 length: 13 amino acids. The trim removed 1 base at V and 10 bases at J, leaving 6 bases unmatched. The CDR3 protein is CASSLVGTADYTF. DNA of the CDR3: TGTGCCAGCAGCTTAGTGGGGACAGCGGACTACACCTTC. Filled out from reference TRBV7-2 and TRBJ1-2, the complete variable domain reads GAGVSQSPSNKVTEKGKDVELRCDPISGHTALYWYRQSLGQGLEFLIYFQGNSAPDKSGLPSDRFSAERTGGSVSTLTIQRTQQEDSAVYLCASSLVGTADYTFGSGTRLTVV.

The rearrangement links TRBV6-2 or TRBV6-3 to TRBJ2-1, with 14 bases fitting TRBD2. Germline V gives CDR1 MNHEY, CDR2 SVGEGT. The CDR3 sequence is 17 residues long. V lost 2 bases and J lost 3; bases outside the gene matches: 3. The CDR3 loop is CASSYLGTSGSYNEQFF. CDR3 in DNA: TGTGCCAGCAGTTACCTGGGGACTAGCGGGAGCTACAATGAGCAGTTCTTC.